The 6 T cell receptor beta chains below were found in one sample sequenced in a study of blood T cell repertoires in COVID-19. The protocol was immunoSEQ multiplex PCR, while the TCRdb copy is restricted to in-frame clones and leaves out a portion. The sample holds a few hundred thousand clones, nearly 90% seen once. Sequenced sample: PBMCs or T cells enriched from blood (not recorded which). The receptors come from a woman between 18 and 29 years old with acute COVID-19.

CDR3 in DNA: TGTGCCAGCAGTTACTCGTTTTCACAGATTGGAGAGCAGTACTTC. It translates to CASSYSFSQIGEQYF. The chain combines TRBV6-5 with TRBJ2-7; D unclear. Germline CDR1 and CDR2: MNHEY and SVGAGI. The CDR3 covers 15 residues. V dropped 0 bases and J dropped 7 bases, with 16 bases sitting between them.

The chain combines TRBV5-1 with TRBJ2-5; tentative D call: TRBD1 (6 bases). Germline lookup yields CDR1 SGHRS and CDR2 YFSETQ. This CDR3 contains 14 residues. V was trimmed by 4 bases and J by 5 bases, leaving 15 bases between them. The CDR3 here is CASSPDRTGETQYF. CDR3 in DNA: TGCGCCAGCAGCCCTGACAGGACCGGGGAGACCCAGTACTTC.

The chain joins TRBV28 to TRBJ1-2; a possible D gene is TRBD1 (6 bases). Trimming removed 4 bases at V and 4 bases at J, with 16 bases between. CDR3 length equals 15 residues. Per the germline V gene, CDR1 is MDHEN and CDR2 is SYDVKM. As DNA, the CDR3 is TGTGCCAGCAGTTCCGAAGGGGGGGACCCCTATGGCTACACCTTC. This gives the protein CASSSEGGDPYGYTF.

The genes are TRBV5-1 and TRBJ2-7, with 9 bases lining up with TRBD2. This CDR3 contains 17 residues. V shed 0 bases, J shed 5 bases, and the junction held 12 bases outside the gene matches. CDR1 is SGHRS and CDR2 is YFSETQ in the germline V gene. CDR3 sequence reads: CASSLALLGGRADEQYF. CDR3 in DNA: TGCGCCAGCAGCTTGGCCCTTCTGGGCGGGAGGGCCGACGAGCAGTACTTC. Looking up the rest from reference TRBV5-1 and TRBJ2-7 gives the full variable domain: KAGVTQTPRYLIKTRGQQVTLSCSPISGHRSVSWYQQTPGQGLQFLFEYFSETQRNKGNFPGRFSGRQFSNSRSEMNVSTLELGDSALYLCASSLALLGGRADEQYFGPGTRLTVT.

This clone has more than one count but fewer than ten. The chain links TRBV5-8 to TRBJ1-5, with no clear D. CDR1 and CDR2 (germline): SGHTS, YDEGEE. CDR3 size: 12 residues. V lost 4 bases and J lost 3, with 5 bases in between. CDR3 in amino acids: CASSPYNQPQHF. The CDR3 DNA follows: TGTGCCAGCAGCCCGTACAATCAGCCCCAGCATTTT.

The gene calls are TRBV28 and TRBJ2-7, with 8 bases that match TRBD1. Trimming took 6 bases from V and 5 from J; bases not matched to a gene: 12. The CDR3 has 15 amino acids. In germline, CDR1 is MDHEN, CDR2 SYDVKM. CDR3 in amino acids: CASRPKGDRHHEQYF. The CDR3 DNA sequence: TGTGCCAGCAGACCCAAAGGGGACAGGCACCACGAGCAGTACTTC.